The next 28 T cell receptor beta chains were all read from a single sample in a study of T cells in placental villitis. The immunoSEQ assay was v4. The data were produced by immunoSEQ multiplex PCR, yet TCRdb's version contains in-frame clones alone and is incomplete. Seen here are 3,000 to 3,500 clones, roughly 79% observed once, and the top ten hold approximately 20%. The sample consisted of placental tissue containing maternal and fetal cells. All receptors derive from a human patient with infectious villitis; the placental T cells may come from both mother and fetus.

The genes are TRBV2 and TRBJ2-3, with D possibly matching TRBD2 (7 bases). CDR3 length equals 13 residues. Germline assignment: CDR1 SNHLY and CDR2 FYNNEI. Trimming left V 8 bases short and J 2 bases short, with 11 bases between. The CDR3 loop reads CASGRGYTDTQYF. CDR3 sequence (DNA): TGTGCCAGCGGGAGGGGGTACACAGATACGCAGTATTTT.

The chain links TRBV4-1 to TRBJ2-2, with 11 bases matching TRBD2. The V gene end was trimmed by 3 bases and the J gene end by 1 base; junction bases not matched to a gene: 1. The CDR3 totals 16 residues. The germline gives CDR1 MGHRA, CDR2 YSYEKL. This CDR3 is CASSHTSGGNTGELFF. The CDR3 nucleotides read TGCGCCAGCAGCCACACTAGCGGGGGGAACACCGGGGAGCTGTTTTTT.

The gene calls are TRBV7-9 and TRBJ1-2; no definite D call. Germline values: CDR1 SEHNR, CDR2 FQNEAQ (reference sequence). V was shortened by 3 bases and J by 0 bases, with 5 bases between the two germline ends. The CDR3 has 13 residues. The CDR3 coding sequence is TGTGCCAGCAGCTTCGGGACTAACTATGGCTACACCTTC. Encoded protein: CASSFGTNYGYTF.

This clone was counted between two and nine times. The CDR3 sequence: CATSDLGHDTDTQYF. For the CDR3, the DNA is TGTGCCACCAGTGATTTGGGTCACGACACAGATACGCAGTATTTT. The genes are TRBV24-1 and TRBJ2-3, with D unclear. V was pared by 0 bases and J by 2 bases, with 8 bases between. This CDR3 spans 15 amino acids. Germline-derived CDR1 and CDR2 are KGHDR and SFDVKD.

This chain links TRBV19 with TRBJ1-5; D unresolved. CDR3 length: 16 residues. V shed 7 bases and J shed 0 bases, with 16 bases lying between them. Germline V gene sequence: CDR1 LNHDA, CDR2 SQIVND (reference sequence). The CDR3 is CASISGAGYSNQPQHF. The CDR3 bases are TGTGCCAGTATTTCCGGAGCAGGCTATAGCAATCAGCCCCAGCATTTT.

The rearrangement links TRBV5-8 to TRBJ1-1; D is ambiguous. Germline lookup yields CDR1 SGHTS and CDR2 YDEGEE. V was clipped by 0 bases and J by 7 bases, with 13 bases between them. The CDR3 spans 14 residues. CDR3 protein: CASSLGGLRVEAFF. CDR3 in DNA: TGTGCCAGCAGCTTGGGGGGTCTGAGGGTTGAAGCTTTCTTT.

This clone was seen only a few times. The chain couples TRBV6-2 or TRBV6-3 to TRBJ1-5, with no clear D. Trimming stripped 4 bases from V and 4 bases from J, with 23 bases between. Germline CDR1 reads MNHEY; CDR2 reads SVGEGT. The CDR3 loop spans 18 amino acids. The CDR3 protein is CASSSGPSAQAANQPQHF. The CDR3 nucleotides are TGTGCCAGCAGTTCGGGCCCCTCCGCCCAGGCTGCTAATCAGCCCCAGCATTTT.

The rearrangement uses TRBV12-3 or TRBV12-4 and TRBJ2-2, with a tentative D call TRBD2 (5 bases). The CDR3 totals 13 residues. The V end was cut by 6 bases, the J end by 0 bases, with 5 bases between. CDR3 sequence: CASRLANTGELFF. CDR3 bases: TGTGCCAGCAGACTAGCGAACACCGGGGAGCTGTTTTTT.

The gene calls are TRBV7-2 and TRBJ2-7; D is tentatively TRBD1 or TRBD2 (5 bases each). This CDR3 comprises 15 residues. The germline V gene encodes CDR1 SGHTA and CDR2 FQGNSA. Trimming removed 2 bases from V and 2 bases from J, with 13 bases in between. CDR3 sequence (DNA): TGTGCCAGCAGCTTATCGGCAGGGACCCCCTACGAGCAGTACTTC. It codes for CASSLSAGTPYEQYF.

V and J are TRBV27 and TRBJ1-2; no reliable D call. The CDR3 extends over 15 amino acids. Germline CDR1 and CDR2: MNHEY and SMNVEV (reference sequence). Deletions cut 6 bases from V and 5 bases from J, with 19 bases between. For the CDR3, the DNA is TGTGCCAGCAGGGGAGTCAATCCTCCCCTATATGGCTACACCTTC. It encodes CASRGVNPPLYGYTF.

The J gene is TRBJ1-6, the V gene TRBV27, with TRBD1 as a possible D gene (5 bases). The germline V gene encodes CDR1 MNHEY and CDR2 SMNVEV (reference sequence). The CDR3 totals 15 residues. Trimming cost V 5 bases and J 6 bases, with 14 bases left between them. This chain's CDR3 is CASSTQGPLNSPLHF. The CDR3, as DNA: TGTGCCAGCAGTACCCAGGGTCCTCTTAATTCACCCCTCCACTTT.

V is TRBV29-1 and J is TRBJ2-4, with a possible D match to TRBD2 (5 bases). This CDR3 is built from 16 residues. V was pared by 4 bases and J by 8 bases, with 24 bases between. CDR1 is SQVTM and CDR2 is ANQGSEA in the germline V gene. The chain's CDR3 is CSVVPNRAGGWDIQYF. CDR3 DNA: TGCAGCGTTGTTCCCAATCGGGCAGGAGGATGGGACATTCAGTACTTC.

The genes are TRBV6-1 and TRBJ1-2; D gene ambiguous. The V end lost 3 bases, the J end lost 12 bases, and 14 bases lay between the germline ends. This CDR3 comprises 12 residues. Germline lookup yields CDR1 MNHNS and CDR2 SASEGT. Here the CDR3 reads CASSDISAVNTF. CDR3 DNA sequence: TGTGCCAGCAGTGATATTTCCGCGGTAAACACCTTC.

This chain connects TRBV19 to TRBJ2-7; D is uncertain. V lost 3 bases and J lost 2, with 8 bases in between. In germline, CDR1 is LNHDA, CDR2 SQIVND (reference sequence). The CDR3 consists of 13 residues. CDR3 sequence: CASSITEAYEQYF. The DNA for the CDR3 is TGTGCCAGTAGTATTACAGAGGCCTACGAGCAGTACTTC.

CDR3 in amino acids: CASSDSASGGQFF. In DNA form, the CDR3 reads TGTGCCAGCAGTGACTCCGCTAGCGGGGGGCAGTTCTTC. The chain couples TRBV6-4 to TRBJ2-1; 10 bases align to TRBD2. The CDR3 totals 13 residues. J was trimmed by 12 bases and V by 0 bases; bases with no gene match: 2. Germline CDR1 and CDR2: MRHNA and SNTAGT.

The chain uses TRBV11-3 and TRBJ2-3; tentatively, D is TRBD2 (6 bases). This CDR3 is built from 17 residues. Germline-derived CDR1 and CDR2 are SGHNT and YENEEA. V gave up 1 base and J gave up 2 bases, with 16 bases separating them. The CDR3 sequence: CASSLGDGTHVTDTQYF. The DNA for the CDR3 is TGTGCCAGCAGCTTAGGGGATGGGACTCATGTCACAGATACGCAGTATTTT.

The rearrangement joins TRBV7-8 to TRBJ2-1; possible D gene TRBD2, 6 bases. The length of the CDR3 is 13 residues. Trimming removed 5 bases from V and 3 bases from J, with 8 bases in between. CDR1 SGHVS and CDR2 FQNEAQ come from the germline V gene. The CDR3 DNA follows: TGTGCCAGCAGCCAGACTAGCTACAATGAGCAGTTCTTC. This gives the protein CASSQTSYNEQFF.

The chain uses TRBV19 and TRBJ1-3; D is ambiguous. The germline V gene has CDR1 LNHDA and CDR2 SQIVND (reference sequence). This CDR3 spans 17 amino acids. Trimming removed 3 bases at V and 0 bases at J, with 15 bases between. CDR3 bases: TGTGCCAGTAGTATCGGAGTGGTGGTGGGCTCTGGAAACACCATATATTTT. It encodes CASSIGVVVGSGNTIYF.

V is TRBV27 and J is TRBJ1-2; the D is unclear. Trimming took 8 bases from V and 8 from J, leaving 18 bases between them. Looked up from germline, CDR1 is MNHEY and CDR2 is SMNVEV (reference sequence). This CDR3 has 13 residues. The CDR3 bases are TGTGCCAGCGCAAACACGGGGTTTGGCGGCTACACCTTC. This encodes CASANTGFGGYTF.

The chain joins TRBV28 to TRBJ1-2; possibly TRBD1 for D (5 bases). The V gene lost 3 bases and the J gene lost 3 bases, with 17 bases spanning the gap. The CDR3 consists of 16 residues. CDR1 and CDR2 (germline): MDHEN, SYDVKM. The CDR3 coding sequence is TGTGCCAGCAGTTTGTCGACACCTGGGGCTCACTATGGCTACACCTTC. Protein: CASSLSTPGAHYGYTF.

As to this clone: Compared with germline, one end of the junction differs, possibly owing to a read error. Other DNA sequences in the sample encode the same CDR3. The chain uses TRBV27 and TRBJ1-2; 9 bases are shared with TRBD1. The CDR3 runs 13 residues. Germline values: CDR1 MNHEY, CDR2 SMNVEV (reference sequence). For the CDR3, the DNA is TGTGCCAGCAGCAGGGACAGGGACTATGGTTACACCTTC. Translating gives CASSRDRDYGYTF.

This chain uses TRBV28 with TRBJ1-2; 7 bases are a match to TRBD1. Germline V gene lookup returns CDR1 MDHEN and CDR2 SYDVKM. The CDR3 loop spans 16 amino acids. V was clipped by 5 bases and J by 8 bases; unmatched bases: 17. The CDR3 loop reads CASSPETLGQAGGYTF. In DNA form, the CDR3 reads TGTGCCAGCAGTCCCGAAACTCTCGGACAGGCGGGAGGCTACACCTTC.

The rearrangement joins TRBV6-5 to TRBJ1-5; no reliable D call. The CDR3 runs 13 residues. V was clipped by 7 bases and J by 5 bases, with 12 bases between them. Germline values: CDR1 MNHEY, CDR2 SVGAGI. The CDR3 DNA reads TGTGCCAGCATCTCCGAGGAACATCAGCCCCAGCATTTT. Encoded protein: CASISEEHQPQHF.

This clone showed up just once. The chain has TRBV27 and TRBJ1-5; 9 positions agree with TRBD1. V trimming: 5 bases; J trimming: 5 bases; junction bases outside the gene matches: 10. The CDR3 is 16 amino acids. CDR1 is MNHEY and CDR2 is SMNVEV in the germline V gene (reference sequence). CDR3 residues: CASSVGSGQGYQPQHF. The CDR3 bases are TGTGCCAGCAGTGTGGGATCGGGACAGGGATATCAGCCCCAGCATTTT.

This chain links TRBV5-1 with TRBJ1-4, with 10 positions matching TRBD1. Unmatched junction bases numbered 9, after V lost 3 bases and J lost 1 base. Germline V gene data show CDR1 as SGHRS and CDR2 as YFSETQ. This CDR3 region has 18 residues. The CDR3 bases are TGCGCCAGCAGCTCCGGGACAGGGGCTTCCTTAACTAATGAAAAACTGTTTTTT. Its translation: CASSSGTGASLTNEKLFF.

This chain joins TRBV7-2 and TRBJ2-1; 7 bases are a match to TRBD2. This CDR3 region has 16 residues. The germline V gene encodes CDR1 SGHTA and CDR2 FQGNSA. Trimming took 2 bases from V and 5 from J; bases not matched to a gene: 9. CDR3 in amino acids: CASSLPGLVRNNEQFF. For the CDR3, the DNA is TGTGCCAGCAGCTTACCCGGACTAGTAAGAAACAATGAGCAGTTCTTC. Together with reference TRBV7-2 and TRBJ2-1, the CDR3 gives the full variable domain: GAGVSQSPSNKVTEKGKDVELRCDPISGHTALYWYRQSLGQGLEFLIYFQGNSAPDKSGLPSDRFSAERTGGSVSTLTIQRTQQEDSAVYLCASSLPGLVRNNEQFFGPGTRLTVL.

With respect to this clone: One end of the junction varies from germline; a read error may be responsible. The rearrangement links TRBV6-4 to TRBJ2-2, with 8 bases aligning to TRBD2. The CDR3 extends over 16 amino acids. Germline CDR1 is MRHNA and CDR2 is SNTAGT. The CDR3 nucleotides read TGTGCCAACAGTCAAGCGGGGGCGGATAACACCGGGGAGCTGTTTTTT. Encoded protein: CANSQAGADNTGELFF.

The chain has TRBV9 and TRBJ2-1, with 11 bases matching TRBD2. Germline lookup yields CDR1 SGDLS and CDR2 YYNGEE. V was clipped by 1 base and J by 8 bases; unmatched bases: 14. The CDR3 covers 18 residues. CDR3 bases: TGTGCCAGCAGCGTAACGCTAGCGGGGGGCCTGGGGTCCGATGAGCAGTTCTTC. Protein product: CASSVTLAGGLGSDEQFF.